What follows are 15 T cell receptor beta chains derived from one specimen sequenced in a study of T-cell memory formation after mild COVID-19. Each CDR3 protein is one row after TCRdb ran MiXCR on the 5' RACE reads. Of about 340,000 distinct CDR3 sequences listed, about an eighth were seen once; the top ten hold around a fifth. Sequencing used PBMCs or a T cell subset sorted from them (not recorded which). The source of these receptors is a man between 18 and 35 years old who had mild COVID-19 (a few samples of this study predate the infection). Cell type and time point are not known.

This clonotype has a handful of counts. As DNA, the CDR3 is TGCAGCGTTCGGACAGGGATGCAAGAGACCCAGTACTTC. Residues: CSVRTGMQETQYF. The chain has TRBV29-1 and TRBJ2-5; 8 bases map to TRBD1. Germline CDR1 SQVTM, CDR2 ANQGSEA. With 5 bases clipped from V and 2 bases from J, the junction kept 4 bases outside the gene matches. This CDR3 region has 13 residues.

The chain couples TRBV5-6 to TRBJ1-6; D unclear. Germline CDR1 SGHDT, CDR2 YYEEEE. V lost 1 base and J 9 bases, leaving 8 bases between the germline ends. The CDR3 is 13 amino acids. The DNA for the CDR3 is TGTGCCAGCAGCTTGCCTAACGGTTCACCCCTCCACTTT. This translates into CASSLPNGSPLHF.

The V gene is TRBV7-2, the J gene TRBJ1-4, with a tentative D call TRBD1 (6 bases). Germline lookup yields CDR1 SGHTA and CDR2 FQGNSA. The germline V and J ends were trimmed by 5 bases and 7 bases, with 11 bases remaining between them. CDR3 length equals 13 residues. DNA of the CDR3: TGTGCCAGCAGCCCGGGGGCGAGTGAAAAACTGTTTTTT. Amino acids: CASSPGASEKLFF.

CDR3 sequence: CASSSMNREVGGELFF. In nucleotides, the CDR3 is TGTGCCAGCAGCTCGATGAACAGGGAGGTTGGCGGGGAGCTGTTTTTT. The chain employs TRBV7-3 and TRBJ2-2; either TRBD1 or TRBD2 may supply D (6 bases each). Looked up from germline, CDR1 is SGHTA and CDR2 is FQGTGA. V was clipped by 4 bases and J by 7 bases, with 19 bases between them. This CDR3 spans 16 amino acids.

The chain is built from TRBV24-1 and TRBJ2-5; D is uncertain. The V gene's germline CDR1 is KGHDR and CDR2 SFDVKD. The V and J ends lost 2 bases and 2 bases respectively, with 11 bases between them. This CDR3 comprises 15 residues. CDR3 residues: CATSDSRTEQETQYF. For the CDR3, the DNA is TGTGCCACCAGTGATTCCCGGACGGAACAAGAGACCCAGTACTTC.

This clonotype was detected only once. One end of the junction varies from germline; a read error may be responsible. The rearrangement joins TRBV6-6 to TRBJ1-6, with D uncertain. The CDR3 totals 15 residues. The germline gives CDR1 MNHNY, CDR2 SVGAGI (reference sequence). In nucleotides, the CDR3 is TGTGACAGCACCACGGGCCAATATTCCGCGTCACCCCTCCACTTT. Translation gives CDSTTGQYSASPLHF.

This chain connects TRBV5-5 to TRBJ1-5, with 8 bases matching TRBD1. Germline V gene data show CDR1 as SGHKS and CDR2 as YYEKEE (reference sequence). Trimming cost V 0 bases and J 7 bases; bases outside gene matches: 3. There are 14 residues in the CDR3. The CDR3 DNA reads TGTGCCAGCAGCTTGGAGCAGGGGGCCCAGCCCCAGCATTTT. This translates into CASSLEQGAQPQHF.

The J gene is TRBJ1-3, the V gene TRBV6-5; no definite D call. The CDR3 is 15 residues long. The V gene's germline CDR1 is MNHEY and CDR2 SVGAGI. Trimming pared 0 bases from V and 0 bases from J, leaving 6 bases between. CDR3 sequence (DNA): TGTGCCAGCAGTTACTCCGTGGCCTCTGGAAACACCATATATTTT. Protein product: CASSYSVASGNTIYF.

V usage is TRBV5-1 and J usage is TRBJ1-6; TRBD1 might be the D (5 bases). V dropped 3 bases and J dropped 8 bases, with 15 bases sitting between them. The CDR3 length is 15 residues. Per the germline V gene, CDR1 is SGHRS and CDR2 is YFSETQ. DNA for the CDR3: TGCGCCAGCAGCTCGGGGACCCCCTCGGATTCACCCCTCCACTTT. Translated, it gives CASSSGTPSDSPLHF.

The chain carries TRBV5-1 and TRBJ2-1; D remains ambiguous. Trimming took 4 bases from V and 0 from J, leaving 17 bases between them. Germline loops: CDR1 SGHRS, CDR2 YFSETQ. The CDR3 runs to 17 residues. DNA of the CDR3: TGCGCCAGCAGCCCTAGGATCGGATTAAGCTCCTACAATGAGCAGTTCTTC. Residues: CASSPRIGLSSYNEQFF.

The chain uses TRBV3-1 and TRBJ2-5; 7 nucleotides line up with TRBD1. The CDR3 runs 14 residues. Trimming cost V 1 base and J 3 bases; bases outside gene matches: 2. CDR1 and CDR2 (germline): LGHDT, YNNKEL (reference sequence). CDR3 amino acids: CASSQVTGEETQYF. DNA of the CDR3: TGTGCCAGCAGCCAAGTTACAGGGGAAGAGACCCAGTACTTC.

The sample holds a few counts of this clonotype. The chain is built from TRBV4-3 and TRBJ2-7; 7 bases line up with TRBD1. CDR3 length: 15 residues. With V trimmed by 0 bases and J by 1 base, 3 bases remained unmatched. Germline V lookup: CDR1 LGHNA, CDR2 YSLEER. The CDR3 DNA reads TGCGCCAGCAGCCAAGATCAGGGGGAATCCTACGAGCAGTACGTC. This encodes CASSQDQGESYEQYV.

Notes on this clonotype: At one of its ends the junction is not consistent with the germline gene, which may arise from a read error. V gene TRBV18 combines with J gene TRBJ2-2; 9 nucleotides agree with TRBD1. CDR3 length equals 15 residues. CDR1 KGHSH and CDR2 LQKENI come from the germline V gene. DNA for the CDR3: TGTGACAGCTCACCCCGGGACAGGGTGAGCGGGGAGCTGTTTTTT. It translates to CDSSPRDRVSGELFF.

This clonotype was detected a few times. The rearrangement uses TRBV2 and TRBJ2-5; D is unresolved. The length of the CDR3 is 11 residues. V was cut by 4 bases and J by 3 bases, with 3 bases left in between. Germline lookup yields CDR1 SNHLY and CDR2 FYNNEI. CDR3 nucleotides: TGTGCCAGCAGTGTGAAAGAGACCCAGTACTTC. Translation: CASSVKETQYF.

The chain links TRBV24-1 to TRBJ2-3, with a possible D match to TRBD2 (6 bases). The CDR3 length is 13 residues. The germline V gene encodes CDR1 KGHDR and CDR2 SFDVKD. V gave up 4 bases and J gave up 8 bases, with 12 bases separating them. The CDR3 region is CATSDLSGGTQYF. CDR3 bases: TGTGCCACCAGTGACCTTTCCGGGGGTACGCAGTATTTT.